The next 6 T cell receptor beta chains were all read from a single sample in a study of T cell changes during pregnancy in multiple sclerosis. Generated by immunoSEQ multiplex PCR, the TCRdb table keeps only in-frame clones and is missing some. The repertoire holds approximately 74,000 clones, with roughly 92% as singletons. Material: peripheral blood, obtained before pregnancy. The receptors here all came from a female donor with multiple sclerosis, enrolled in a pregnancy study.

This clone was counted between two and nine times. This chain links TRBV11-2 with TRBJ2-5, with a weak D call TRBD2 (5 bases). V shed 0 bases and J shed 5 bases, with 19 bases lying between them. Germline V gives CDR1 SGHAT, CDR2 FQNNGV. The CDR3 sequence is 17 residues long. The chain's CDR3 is CASSLDKRAGELETQYF. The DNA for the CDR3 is TGTGCCAGCAGCTTAGATAAGAGGGCAGGTGAATTGGAGACCCAGTACTTC. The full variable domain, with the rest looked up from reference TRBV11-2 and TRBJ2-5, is EAGVAQSPRYKIIEKRQSVAFWCNPISGHATLYWYQQILGQGPKLLIQFQNNGVVDDSQLPKDRFSAERLKGVDSTLKIQPAKLEDSAVYLCASSLDKRAGELETQYFGPGTRLLVL.

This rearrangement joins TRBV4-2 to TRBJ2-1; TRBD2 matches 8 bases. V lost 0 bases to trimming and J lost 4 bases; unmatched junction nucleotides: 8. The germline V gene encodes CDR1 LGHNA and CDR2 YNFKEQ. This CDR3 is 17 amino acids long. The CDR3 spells CASSQERSGSRYNEQFF. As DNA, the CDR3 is TGTGCCAGCAGCCAAGAACGCAGCGGGAGTAGGTACAATGAGCAGTTCTTC.

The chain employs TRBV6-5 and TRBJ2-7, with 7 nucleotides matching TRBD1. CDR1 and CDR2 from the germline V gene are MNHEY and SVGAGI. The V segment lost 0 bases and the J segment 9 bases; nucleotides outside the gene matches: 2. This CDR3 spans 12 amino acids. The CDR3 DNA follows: TGTGCCAGCAGTTACTCAGGGGGCCGGCAGTACTTC. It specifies CASSYSGGRQYF.

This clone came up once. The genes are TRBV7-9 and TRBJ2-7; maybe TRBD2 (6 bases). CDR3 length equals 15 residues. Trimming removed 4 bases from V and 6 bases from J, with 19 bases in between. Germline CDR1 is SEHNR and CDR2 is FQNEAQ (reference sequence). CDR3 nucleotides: TGTGCCAGCAGCTCCCGAGCGGAGGGAGTGGGCGAGCAGTACTTC. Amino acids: CASSSRAEGVGEQYF. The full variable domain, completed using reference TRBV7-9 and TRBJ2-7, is DTGVSQNPRHKITKRGQNVTFRCDPISEHNRLYWYRQTLGQGPEFLTYFQNEAQLEKSRLLSDRFSAERPKGSFSTLEIQRTEQGDSAMYLCASSSRAEGVGEQYFGPGTRLTVT.

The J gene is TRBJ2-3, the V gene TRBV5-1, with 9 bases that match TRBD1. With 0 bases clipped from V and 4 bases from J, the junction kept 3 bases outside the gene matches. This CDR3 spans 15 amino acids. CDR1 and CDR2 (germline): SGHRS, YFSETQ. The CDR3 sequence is CASSLGGTGSDTQYF. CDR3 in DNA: TGCGCCAGCAGCTTGGGGGGGACAGGGTCAGATACGCAGTATTTT.

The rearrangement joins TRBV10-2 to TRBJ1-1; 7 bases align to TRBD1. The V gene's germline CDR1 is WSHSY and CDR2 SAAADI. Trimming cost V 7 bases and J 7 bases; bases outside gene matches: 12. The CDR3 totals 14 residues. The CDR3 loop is CASTQTGRGGEAFF. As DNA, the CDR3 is TGCGCCAGCACCCAGACAGGGAGAGGAGGTGAAGCTTTCTTT.